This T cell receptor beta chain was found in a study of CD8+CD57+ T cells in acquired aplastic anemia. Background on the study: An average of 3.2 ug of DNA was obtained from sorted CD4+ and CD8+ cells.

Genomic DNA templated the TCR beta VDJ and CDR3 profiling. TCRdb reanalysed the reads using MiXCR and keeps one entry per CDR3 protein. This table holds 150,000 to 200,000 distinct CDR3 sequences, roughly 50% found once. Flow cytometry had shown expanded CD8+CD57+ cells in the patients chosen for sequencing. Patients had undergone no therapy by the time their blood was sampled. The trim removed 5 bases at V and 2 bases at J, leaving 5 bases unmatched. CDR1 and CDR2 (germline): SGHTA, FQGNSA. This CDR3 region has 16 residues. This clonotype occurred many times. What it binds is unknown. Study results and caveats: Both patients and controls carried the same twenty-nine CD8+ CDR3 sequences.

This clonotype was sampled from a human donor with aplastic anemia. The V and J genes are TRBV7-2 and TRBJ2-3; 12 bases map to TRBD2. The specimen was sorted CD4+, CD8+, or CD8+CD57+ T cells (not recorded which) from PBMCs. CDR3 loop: CASSTGLAGYTDTQYF. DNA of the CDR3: TGTGCCAGCAGCACCGGACTAGCGGGGTACACAGATACGCAGTATTTT.